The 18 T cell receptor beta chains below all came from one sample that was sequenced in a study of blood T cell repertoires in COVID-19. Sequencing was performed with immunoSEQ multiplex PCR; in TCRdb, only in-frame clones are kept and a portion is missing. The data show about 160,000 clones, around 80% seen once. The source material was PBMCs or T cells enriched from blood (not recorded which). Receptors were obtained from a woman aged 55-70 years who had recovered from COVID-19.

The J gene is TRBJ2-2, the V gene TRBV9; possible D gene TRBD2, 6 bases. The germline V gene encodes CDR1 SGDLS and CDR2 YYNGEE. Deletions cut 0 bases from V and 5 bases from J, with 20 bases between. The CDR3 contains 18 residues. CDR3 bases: TGTGCCAGCAGCGTAGCCCCTGGCGGGGATCGTCAGACCGGGGAGCTGTTTTTT. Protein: CASSVAPGGDRQTGELFF.

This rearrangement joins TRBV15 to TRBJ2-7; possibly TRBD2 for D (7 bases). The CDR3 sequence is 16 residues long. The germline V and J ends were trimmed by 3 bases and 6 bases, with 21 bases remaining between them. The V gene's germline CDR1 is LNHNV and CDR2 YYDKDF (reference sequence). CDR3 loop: CATSRESGGAWGEQYF. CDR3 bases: TGTGCCACCAGCAGGGAGTCTGGGGGGGCCTGGGGCGAGCAGTACTTC. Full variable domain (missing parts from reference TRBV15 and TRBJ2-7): DAMVIQNPRYQVTQFGKPVTLSCSQTLNHNVMYWYQQKSSQAPKLLFHYYDKDFNNEADTPDNFQSRRPNTSFCFLDIRSPGLGDTAMYLCATSRESGGAWGEQYFGPGTRLTVT.

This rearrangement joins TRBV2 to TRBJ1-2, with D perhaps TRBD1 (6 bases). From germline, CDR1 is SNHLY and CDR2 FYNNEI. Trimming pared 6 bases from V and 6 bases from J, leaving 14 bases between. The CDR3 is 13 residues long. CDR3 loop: CASRVQPGDGYTF. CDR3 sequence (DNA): TGTGCCAGCAGGGTACAACCAGGGGATGGCTACACCTTC. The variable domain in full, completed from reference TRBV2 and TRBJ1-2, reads EPEVTQTPSHQVTQMGQEVILRCVPISNHLYFYWYRQILGQKVEFLVSFYNNEISEKSEIFDDQFSVERPDGSNFTLKIRSTKLEDSAMYFCASRVQPGDGYTFGSGTRLTVV.

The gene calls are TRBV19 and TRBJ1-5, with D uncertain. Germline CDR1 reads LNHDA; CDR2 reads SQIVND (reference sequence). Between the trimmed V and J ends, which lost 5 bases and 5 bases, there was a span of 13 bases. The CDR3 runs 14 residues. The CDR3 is CASSLGAGDQPQHF. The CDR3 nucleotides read TGTGCCAGTAGTCTAGGAGCGGGTGATCAGCCCCAGCATTTT.

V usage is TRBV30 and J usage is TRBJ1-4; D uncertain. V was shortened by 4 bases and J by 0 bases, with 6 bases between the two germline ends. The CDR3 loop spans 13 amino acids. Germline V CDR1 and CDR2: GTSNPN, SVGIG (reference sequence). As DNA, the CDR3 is TGTGCCTGGACGGGGTCAACTAATGAAAAACTGTTTTTT. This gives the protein CAWTGSTNEKLFF.

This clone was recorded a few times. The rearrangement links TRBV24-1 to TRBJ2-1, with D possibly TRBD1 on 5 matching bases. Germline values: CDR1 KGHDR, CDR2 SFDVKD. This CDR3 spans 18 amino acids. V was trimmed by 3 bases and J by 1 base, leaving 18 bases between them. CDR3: CATSDRNFDRRSYNEQFF. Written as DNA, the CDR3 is TGTGCCACCAGTGATCGGAATTTCGACAGAAGATCCTACAATGAGCAGTTCTTC.

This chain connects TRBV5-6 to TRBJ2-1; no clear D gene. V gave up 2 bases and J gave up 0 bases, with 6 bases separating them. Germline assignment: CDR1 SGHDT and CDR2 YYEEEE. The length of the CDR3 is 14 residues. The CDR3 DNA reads TGTGCCAGCAGCTTCTCGAGCTCCTACAATGAGCAGTTCTTC. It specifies CASSFSSSYNEQFF.

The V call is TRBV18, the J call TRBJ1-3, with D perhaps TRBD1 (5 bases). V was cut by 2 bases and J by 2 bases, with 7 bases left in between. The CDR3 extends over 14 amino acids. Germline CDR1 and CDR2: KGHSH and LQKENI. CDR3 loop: CASSPGGTGNTIYF. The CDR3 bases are TGTGCCAGCTCACCAGGGGGGACTGGAAACACCATATATTTT.

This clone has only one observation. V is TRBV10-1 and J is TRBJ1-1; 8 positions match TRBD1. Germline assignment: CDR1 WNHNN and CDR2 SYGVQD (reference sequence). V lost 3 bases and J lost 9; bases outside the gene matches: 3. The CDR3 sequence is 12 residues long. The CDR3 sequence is CASSEGQGKAFF. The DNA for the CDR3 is TGCGCCAGCAGTGAAGGACAGGGAAAAGCTTTCTTT.

Written as DNA, the CDR3 is TGTGCCAGCAGCCTTCTACGGGGGGGTACCTACGAGCAGTACTTC. Its protein is CASSLLRGGTYEQYF. The V call is TRBV7-2, the J call TRBJ2-7, with TRBD2 matching 8 bases. Germline assignment: CDR1 SGHTA and CDR2 FQGNSA. This CDR3 has 15 amino acids. The trim removed 5 bases at V and 2 bases at J, leaving 8 bases unmatched.

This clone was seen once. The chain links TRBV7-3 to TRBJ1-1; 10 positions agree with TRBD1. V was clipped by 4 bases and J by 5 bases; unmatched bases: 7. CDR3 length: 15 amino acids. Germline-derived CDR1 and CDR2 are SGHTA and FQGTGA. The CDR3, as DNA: TGTGCCAGCAGCTGGAGGGACAGGGGAGGAACTGAAGCTTTCTTT. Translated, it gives CASSWRDRGGTEAFF.

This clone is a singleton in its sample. As DNA, the CDR3 is TGTGCCAGCAGCCTCACCCCCTGGACAGGGTCCGCCTATGGCTACACCTTC. Protein sequence: CASSLTPWTGSAYGYTF. The V call is TRBV11-2, the J call TRBJ1-2; TRBD1 matches at 8 bases. V was clipped by 5 bases and J by 4 bases; unmatched bases: 15. Germline CDR1 SGHAT, CDR2 FQNNGV. This CDR3 comprises 17 residues.

In nucleotides, the CDR3 is TGTGCCAGCAGCGTAGCTACAGATACGCAGTATTTT. Amino acids: CASSVATDTQYF. This sequence joins TRBV9 and TRBJ2-3; D is unclear. This CDR3 is 12 amino acids long. V was shortened by 0 bases and J by 3 bases, with 2 bases between the two germline ends. Germline CDR1 reads SGDLS; CDR2 reads YYNGEE.

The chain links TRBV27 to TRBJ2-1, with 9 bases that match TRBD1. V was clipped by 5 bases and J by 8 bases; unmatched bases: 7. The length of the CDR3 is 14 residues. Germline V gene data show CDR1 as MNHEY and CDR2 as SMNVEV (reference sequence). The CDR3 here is CASSPWDRVHEQFF. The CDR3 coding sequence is TGTGCCAGCAGTCCGTGGGACAGGGTCCATGAGCAGTTCTTC.

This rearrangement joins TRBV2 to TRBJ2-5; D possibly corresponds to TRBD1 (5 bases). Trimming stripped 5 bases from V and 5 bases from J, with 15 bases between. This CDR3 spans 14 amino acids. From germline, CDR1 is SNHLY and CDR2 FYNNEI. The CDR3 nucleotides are TGTGCCAGCAGTACGGAAGGGGTCTGGGAGACCCAGTACTTC. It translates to CASSTEGVWETQYF. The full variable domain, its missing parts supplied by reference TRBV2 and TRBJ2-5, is EPEVTQTPSHQVTQMGQEVILRCVPISNHLYFYWYRQILGQKVEFLVSFYNNEISEKSEIFDDQFSVERPDGSNFTLKIRSTKLEDSAMYFCASSTEGVWETQYFGPGTRLLVL.

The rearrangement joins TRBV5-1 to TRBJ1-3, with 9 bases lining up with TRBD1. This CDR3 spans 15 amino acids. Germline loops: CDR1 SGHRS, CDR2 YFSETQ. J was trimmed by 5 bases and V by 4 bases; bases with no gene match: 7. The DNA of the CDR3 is TGCGCCAGCAGCACCGGGACAGGGAACCGAAACACCATATATTTT. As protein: CASSTGTGNRNTIYF.

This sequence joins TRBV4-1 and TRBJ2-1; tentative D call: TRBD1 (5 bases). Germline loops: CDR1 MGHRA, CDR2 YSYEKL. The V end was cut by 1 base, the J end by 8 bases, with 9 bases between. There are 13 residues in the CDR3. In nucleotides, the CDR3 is TGCGCCAGCAGCCAAGTAGGGGCCGATGAGCAGTTCTTC. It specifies CASSQVGADEQFF.

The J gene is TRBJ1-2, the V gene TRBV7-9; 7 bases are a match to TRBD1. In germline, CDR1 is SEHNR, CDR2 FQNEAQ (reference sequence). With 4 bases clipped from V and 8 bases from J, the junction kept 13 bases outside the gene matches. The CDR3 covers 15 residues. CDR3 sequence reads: CASSSLEAGGEGYTF. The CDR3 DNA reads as TGTGCCAGCAGCTCTTTAGAGGCAGGGGGTGAGGGCTACACCTTC.